The 28 T cell receptor beta chains listed next were all sequenced from one sample in a study of T cell responses to AZD1222 COVID-19 vaccine. Some clones are missing from TCRdb's copy, which holds only in-frame ones; the method was immunoSEQ multiplex PCR. This sample has some 140,000 clones, with approximately 87% found just once. The sample here was peripheral blood, taken on day 0 of MenACWY control vaccination. These receptors were obtained from an adult in good health.

The chain joins TRBV21-1 to TRBJ1-1; no check of the table's D call, TRBD1, against the DNA was made. TRBV21-1 is flagged as a pseudogene. CDR3 length equals 15 residues. CDR3 DNA sequence: TGTGCCAGCAGCTCTCGACAGGGACGGGTCACTGAAGCTTTCTTT. Protein product: CASSSRQGRVTEAFF.

The V gene is TRBV27, the J gene TRBJ1-2; no clear D. The CDR3 spans 17 residues. Germline V lookup: CDR1 MNHEY, CDR2 SMNVEV (reference sequence). Deletions cut 4 bases from V and 4 bases from J, with 22 bases between. The CDR3 sequence: CASSSRSSRGRVYGYTF. In nucleotides, the CDR3 is TGTGCCAGCAGTTCCCGCTCTTCAAGAGGACGGGTCTATGGCTACACCTTC.

V is TRBV5-6 and J is TRBJ1-2; D is ambiguous. The germline gives CDR1 SGHDT, CDR2 YYEEEE. The CDR3 has 16 amino acids. V was trimmed by 0 bases and J by 8 bases, leaving 20 bases between them. DNA for the CDR3: TGTGCCAGCAGCTTGGAGCTCGCGGCCCGATCTGAGGGCTACACCTTC. Its protein is CASSLELAARSEGYTF.

The V call is TRBV5-4, the J call TRBJ2-7; 10 positions agree with TRBD2. Germline trimming cut 0 bases from V and 2 bases from J; bases unmatched to any gene: 11. Germline CDR1 SGHNT, CDR2 YYREEE (reference sequence). The CDR3 totals 18 residues. CDR3 nucleotide sequence: TGTGCCAGCAGCTTGGACTGGACTAGCGGAACTCGTCCCTACGAGCAGTACTTC. Residues: CASSLDWTSGTRPYEQYF.

This clone was found many times. The V gene is TRBV2, the J gene TRBJ1-4; D might be TRBD1 (5 bases). With 5 bases removed from V and 5 bases from J, the gap between germline ends came to 15 bases. The CDR3 consists of 15 residues. Germline V gives CDR1 SNHLY, CDR2 FYNNEI. In DNA form, the CDR3 reads TGTGCCAGCAGTACCCCCAGGGTCGGAAATGAAAAACTGTTTTTT. Residues: CASSTPRVGNEKLFF.

The rearrangement uses TRBV12-5 and TRBJ1-3, with D possibly matching TRBD1 (6 bases). The CDR3 sequence is 12 residues long. Looked up from germline, CDR1 is LGHNT and CDR2 is FRNRAP. V lost 5 bases and J 8 bases, leaving 10 bases between the germline ends. The CDR3 protein is CASGDRKDTIYF. The CDR3 nucleotides read TGTGCTAGTGGTGACAGGAAAGACACCATATATTTT.

CDR3: CATSREDRLNTEAFF. Here the CDR3 DNA reads TGTGCCACCAGCAGAGAGGACAGGTTGAACACTGAAGCTTTCTTT. The V and J genes are TRBV15 and TRBJ1-1, with 7 bases aligning to TRBD1. The J segment lost 0 bases and the V segment lost 0 bases, leaving 1 base of the junction unmatched. The CDR3 loop spans 15 amino acids. Germline CDR1 reads LNHNV; CDR2 reads YYDKDF (reference sequence).

The rearrangement uses TRBV28 and TRBJ1-6; TRBD1 might be the D (5 bases). V was trimmed by 6 bases and J by 7 bases, leaving 10 bases between them. The germline V gene has CDR1 MDHEN and CDR2 SYDVKM. The CDR3 is 13 amino acids. The CDR3: CASRGRQNSPLHF. Here the CDR3 DNA reads TGTGCCAGCAGGGGTCGACAGAATTCACCCCTCCACTTT.

This chain connects TRBV9 to TRBJ2-5; D may correspond to TRBD1 or TRBD2 (5 bases each). Germline loops: CDR1 SGDLS, CDR2 YYNGEE. This CDR3 contains 14 residues. Trimming removed 5 bases at V and 1 base at J, with 12 bases between. The chain's CDR3 is CASSGGTVQETQYF. CDR3 nucleotides: TGTGCCAGCAGTGGTGGGACGGTCCAAGAGACCCAGTACTTC.

V is TRBV7-9 and J is TRBJ2-1; TRBD1 agrees at 7 bases. Unmatched junction bases numbered 11, after V lost 5 bases and J lost 13 bases. CDR3 length equals 13 residues. Germline-derived CDR1 and CDR2 are SEHNR and FQNEAQ (reference sequence). CDR3 in DNA: TGTGCCAGCAGCCTCGACAGGGATGGGGTACAGTTCTTC. Protein: CASSLDRDGVQFF. Variable domain in full (rest from reference TRBV7-9 and TRBJ2-1): DTGVSQNPRHKITKRGQNVTFRCDPISEHNRLYWYRQTLGQGPEFLTYFQNEAQLEKSRLLSDRFSAERPKGSFSTLEIQRTEQGDSAMYLCASSLDRDGVQFFGPGTRLTVL.

The rearrangement links TRBV18 to TRBJ2-1; the match to TRBD1 covers 12 bases. This CDR3 contains 16 residues. Looked up from germline, CDR1 is KGHSH and CDR2 is LQKENI. Trimming at V came to 1 base and at J to 7 bases, leaving 5 bases not matched to a gene. The CDR3 region has the DNA TGTGCCAGCTCACCACGGGGACAGGGGGCGAGTAATGAGCAGTTCTTC. It specifies CASSPRGQGASNEQFF.

This clone was counted once. The chain joins TRBV5-1 to TRBJ2-2; 9 nucleotides line up with TRBD1. Germline V gene lookup returns CDR1 SGHRS and CDR2 YFSETQ. V lost 7 bases, J lost 4 bases, and 5 bases stayed unmatched. The length of the CDR3 is 14 residues. CDR3 in DNA: TGCGCCAGCGCTCGGACAGGGGCCACCGGGGAGCTGTTTTTT. Residues: CASARTGATGELFF.

The rearrangement uses TRBV29-1 and TRBJ1-2; D is possibly TRBD1 (6 bases). There are 10 residues in the CDR3. The germline V and J ends were trimmed by 6 bases and 7 bases, with 9 bases remaining between them. Germline V gene lookup returns CDR1 SQVTM and CDR2 ANQGSEA. The DNA for the CDR3 is TGCAGCGTCCCAGGGGCTGGCTACACCTTC. It translates to CSVPGAGYTF.

This sequence joins TRBV2 and TRBJ2-1; 8 bases align to TRBD1. The length of the CDR3 is 17 residues. Trimming at V came to 2 bases and at J to 12 bases, leaving 18 bases not matched to a gene. Germline CDR1 SNHLY, CDR2 FYNNEI. CDR3 sequence (DNA): TGTGCCAGCAGTGAATCCCCGAGACAGGGGCCAGCCATTGGGCAGTTCTTC. Translated, it gives CASSESPRQGPAIGQFF.

The rearrangement uses TRBV9 and TRBJ2-3; D is unclear. The V end was cut by 0 bases, the J end by 2 bases, with 7 bases between. This CDR3 contains 14 residues. The germline CDR1 and CDR2 sequences are SGDLS and YYNGEE. CDR3 sequence (DNA): TGTGCCAGCAGCGTAGAACAGCTCACAGATACGCAGTATTTT. Translating gives CASSVEQLTDTQYF.

The chain employs TRBV3-1 (or the pseudogene TRBV3-2) and TRBJ2-1; no clear D. Germline-derived CDR1 and CDR2 are LGHDT and YNNKEL (reference sequence). This CDR3 has 12 amino acids. Between the trimmed V and J ends, which lost 1 base and 9 bases, there was a span of 7 bases. The CDR3 DNA reads as TGTGCCAGCAGCCAAGGTCTTCCTGAGCAGTTCTTC. Encoded protein: CASSQGLPEQFF.

The rearrangement links TRBV9 to TRBJ1-5; D uncertain. CDR1 is SGDLS, CDR2 YYNGEE, per germline. The CDR3 is made up of 15 amino acids. Trimming took off 0 bases at V and 1 base at J, with 8 bases between the two ends. For the CDR3, the DNA is TGTGCCAGCAGCGTAGAGCCGGGGAGCAATCAGCCCCAGCATTTT. As protein: CASSVEPGSNQPQHF.

This sequence joins TRBV25-1 and TRBJ1-2, with D unclear. The length of the CDR3 is 13 residues. V was trimmed by 4 bases and J by 6 bases, leaving 12 bases between them. Germline CDR1 MGHDK, CDR2 SYGVNS. The CDR3 nucleotides are TGTGCCAGCAGTGGACAAATAGGGAATGGCTACACCTTC. This codes for CASSGQIGNGYTF.

This clone was recorded once. The chain is built from TRBV7-2 and TRBJ1-2; no reliable D call. V dropped 1 base and J dropped 8 bases, with 14 bases sitting between them. The CDR3 covers 14 residues. Germline lookup yields CDR1 SGHTA and CDR2 FQGNSA. The CDR3 reads CASSLEYGPRGYTF. CDR3 bases: TGTGCCAGCAGCTTAGAGTACGGCCCCAGGGGCTACACCTTC.

This chain links TRBV5-1 with TRBJ2-1; TRBD1 matches 7 bases. This CDR3 has 15 amino acids. Trimming cost V 0 bases and J 5 bases; bases outside gene matches: 5. The germline gives CDR1 SGHRS, CDR2 YFSETQ. CDR3 sequence reads: CASSLGDRPDNEQFF. The DNA of the CDR3 is TGCGCCAGCAGCTTGGGGGACAGACCCGACAATGAGCAGTTCTTC.

The J gene is TRBJ1-1, the V gene TRBV9; D gene unclear. The CDR3 has 13 residues. Trimming left V 1 base short and J 1 base short, with 5 bases between. From germline, CDR1 is SGDLS and CDR2 YYNGEE. CDR3 bases: TGTGCCAGCAGCGTAAACAAGAACACTGAAGCTTTCTTT. Amino acids: CASSVNKNTEAFF.

The chain has TRBV11-1 and TRBJ1-1; D gene ambiguous. The CDR3 covers 14 residues. With 8 bases removed from V and 0 bases from J, the gap between germline ends came to 13 bases. Looked up from germline, CDR1 is SGHAT and CDR2 is FQDESV (reference sequence). Here the CDR3 reads CASSRQPVNTEAFF. CDR3 nucleotides: TGTGCCAGCTCCCGTCAGCCAGTGAACACTGAAGCTTTCTTT.

The V call is TRBV6-6, the J call TRBJ1-1; D gene uncertain. The length of the CDR3 is 15 residues. Germline V gene lookup returns CDR1 MNHNY and CDR2 SVGAGI (reference sequence). V was cut by 2 bases and J by 0 bases, with 10 bases left in between. The CDR3 loop reads CASSYKGIMNTEAFF. The CDR3 nucleotides read TGTGCCAGCAGTTACAAAGGGATCATGAACACTGAAGCTTTCTTT.

The chain links TRBV28 to TRBJ1-6; D is unclear. This CDR3 spans 13 amino acids. Germline lookup yields CDR1 MDHEN and CDR2 SYDVKM. V lost 5 bases to trimming and J lost 8 bases, with 10 bases between them. The chain's CDR3 is CASSERWDSPLHF. CDR3 coding DNA: TGTGCCAGCAGTGAGCGATGGGATTCACCCCTCCACTTT.

Written as DNA, the CDR3 is TGCGCCAGCAGCTTGGATACAGGGGGCTCTAAGCAGTACTTC. Protein: CASSLDTGGSKQYF. The V gene is TRBV5-1, the J gene TRBJ2-7; 9 bases line up with TRBD1. The CDR3 extends over 14 amino acids. V lost 0 bases, J lost 8 bases, and 6 bases stayed unmatched. Germline V gives CDR1 SGHRS, CDR2 YFSETQ.

This rearrangement joins TRBV2 to TRBJ1-2, with 10 bases lining up with TRBD1. The CDR3 runs 15 residues. J was trimmed by 3 bases and V by 7 bases; bases with no gene match: 8. CDR1 SNHLY and CDR2 FYNNEI come from the germline V gene. The CDR3 protein is CASKRLGQGDYGYTF. CDR3 bases: TGTGCCAGCAAAAGATTAGGACAGGGGGACTATGGCTACACCTTC.

The chain is built from TRBV7-3 and TRBJ2-3; 8 positions agree with TRBD2. Germline CDR1 reads SGHTA; CDR2 reads FQGTGA. The CDR3 loop spans 14 amino acids. Germline trimming cut 4 bases from V and 3 bases from J; bases unmatched to any gene: 3. This CDR3 is CASSSSGGTDTQYF. The CDR3 bases are TGTGCCAGCAGCTCGTCGGGAGGGACAGATACGCAGTATTTT.

The chain links TRBV3-1 (or the pseudogene TRBV3-2) to TRBJ1-6; 9 bases align to TRBD1. This CDR3 has 16 residues. Germline V gene sequence: CDR1 LGHDT, CDR2 YNNKEL (reference sequence). Losses at the gene ends were 3 bases for V and 7 bases for J; bases not matched to a gene: 7. For the CDR3, the DNA is TGTGCCAGCAGCCACCTAGGGACAGGGTCGAATTCACCCCTCCACTTT. This gives the protein CASSHLGTGSNSPLHF.